The 27 T cell receptor beta chains in this list originate from one sample, sequenced in a study of T cells expressing NK-cell markers. TCRdb re-analyzed the 5' RACE reads; it lists each CDR3 protein once, without DNA. Its listing shows 500,000 to 700,000 distinct CDR3 sequences. Specimen: blood T cells: a sorted CD56 or NKG2C T cell subset, CD4+ or CD8+ T cells, or bulk PBMC T cells (not recorded which). The receptors derive from a man between 18 and 35 years old in good health.

The chain has TRBV4-3 and TRBJ2-3; the D gene TCRdb calls, TRBD2, cannot be checked with no DNA. CDR3 length: 17 residues. CDR1 is LGHNA and CDR2 is YSLEER in the germline V gene. The CDR3 here is CASSQSGVAGGTDTQYF.

The chain combines TRBV4-2 with TRBJ2-5; TCRdb's D call, TRBD2, is unchecked because there is no DNA. Germline V gives CDR1 LGHNA, CDR2 YNFKEQ. This CDR3 spans 16 amino acids. This CDR3 is CASSQAQAGGGETQYF.

The chain employs TRBV12-3 or TRBV12-4 and TRBJ1-2; TCRdb reports TRBD1, a call that lacks DNA to check it against. The CDR3 covers 15 residues. This CDR3 is CASSLIPGTAGGYTF.

The chain links TRBV5-5 to TRBJ2-3. Germline V gene lookup returns CDR1 SGHKS and CDR2 YYEKEE (reference sequence). This CDR3 spans 13 amino acids. CDR3 protein: CASSTGAQDTQYF.

CDR3 protein: CASSEVGVTQETQYF. This chain joins TRBV25-1 and TRBJ2-5. Germline V gene sequence: CDR1 MGHDK, CDR2 SYGVNS. The CDR3 loop spans 15 amino acids.

This chain uses TRBV29-1 with TRBJ2-3; TCRdb proposes TRBD1, but this gene call is untestable without DNA. Germline V gives CDR1 SQVTM, CDR2 ANQGSEA. This CDR3 contains 13 residues. CDR3 residues: CSVDRGHTDTQYF.

The chain uses TRBV5-5 and TRBJ1-4. This CDR3 contains 12 residues. CDR1 and CDR2 (germline): SGHKS, YYEKEE (reference sequence). The CDR3 sequence: CASRARDEKLFF.

This CDR3 reads CASSSETGVNQPQHF. V is TRBV12-3 or TRBV12-4 and J is TRBJ1-5; there is no DNA to check the TCRdb D call of TRBD1. The CDR3 length is 15 residues.

The chain employs TRBV7-7 and TRBJ2-7; the D gene TCRdb calls, TRBD2, cannot be checked with no DNA. The CDR3 runs 16 residues. Germline values: CDR1 SSHAT, CDR2 FNYEAQ (reference sequence). CDR3 residues: CASSPSPSGRSHEQYF.

The chain has TRBV29-1 and TRBJ2-1; TCRdb indicates TRBD2, and absent DNA this call remains unverified. CDR3 size: 17 residues. Germline V gives CDR1 SQVTM, CDR2 ANQGSEA. The CDR3 protein is CSVEVPIAGTLRNEQFF.

The chain uses TRBV5-1 and TRBJ1-2; as DNA is missing, the TRBD1 call by TCRdb cannot be tested. The germline gives CDR1 SGHRS, CDR2 YFSETQ. This CDR3 is built from 16 residues. The CDR3 here is CASSPGGRSANYGYTF.

This chain connects TRBV24-1 to TRBJ2-7. The CDR3 contains 13 residues. Germline V gene data show CDR1 as KGHDR and CDR2 as SFDVKD. The CDR3 reads CATSDEADRQQYF.

V and J are TRBV11-2 and TRBJ2-4. Germline CDR1 reads SGHAT; CDR2 reads FQNNGV. This CDR3 comprises 15 residues. The CDR3 sequence: CASSLSRGTKNIQYF.

The CDR3 sequence: CASTLGTSGSREQYF. V and J are TRBV28 and TRBJ2-7; TCRdb's assignment of TRBD2 cannot be checked, as there is no DNA. Germline-derived CDR1 and CDR2 are MDHEN and SYDVKM. This CDR3 comprises 15 residues.

The V and J genes are TRBV6-2 or TRBV6-3 and TRBJ2-1; TCRdb names TRBD2, which stays unverified in the absence of DNA. In germline, CDR1 is MNHEY, CDR2 SVGEGT. The CDR3 extends over 13 amino acids. CDR3 sequence reads: CASSHERAGEQFF.

The CDR3 here is CASSSKRLAGGKDTQYF. The chain couples TRBV7-8 to TRBJ2-3; without DNA, the TCRdb call of TRBD2 cannot be checked. In germline, CDR1 is SGHVS, CDR2 FQNEAQ. The CDR3 totals 17 residues.

The chain carries TRBV20-1 and TRBJ1-5; without DNA, the TCRdb call of TRBD1 cannot be checked. Germline loops: CDR1 DFQATT, CDR2 SNEGSKA (reference sequence). The CDR3 has 15 amino acids. CDR3 sequence: CSARGPGQGSQPQHF.

The rearrangement joins TRBV20-1 to TRBJ1-1; TCRdb returns TRBD1, unconfirmable since there is no DNA. The CDR3 covers 12 residues. CDR1 and CDR2 from the germline V gene are DFQATT and SNEGSKA (reference sequence). CDR3 region: CSAHRTGLEAFF.

The J gene is TRBJ2-2, the V gene TRBV6-5. This CDR3 contains 13 residues. Per germline, CDR1 MNHEY and CDR2 SVGAGI. The CDR3 sequence: CASSYYPDGELFF.

The chain links TRBV12-3 or TRBV12-4 to TRBJ2-3; TCRdb proposes TRBD2, but this gene call is untestable without DNA. There are 15 residues in the CDR3. This CDR3 reads CASSPGDGPTDTQYF.

CDR3 sequence: CASSSSTSGRADTQYF. The gene calls are TRBV7-3 and TRBJ2-3; TCRdb indicates TRBD2, and absent DNA this call remains unverified. This CDR3 spans 16 amino acids. CDR1 is SGHTA, CDR2 FQGTGA, per germline.

The gene calls are TRBV6-5 and TRBJ2-3; the D call from TCRdb, TRBD2, cannot be confirmed without DNA. The CDR3 extends over 15 amino acids. Germline V lookup: CDR1 MNHEY, CDR2 SVGAGI. The CDR3 is CASSYQLARADTQYF.

J is TRBJ1-1 and V is TRBV4-2; the TRBD1 assignment by TCRdb is unverifiable without DNA. There are 16 residues in the CDR3. Germline-derived CDR1 and CDR2 are LGHNA and YNFKEQ. Here the CDR3 reads CASSQDFGTGHREAFF.

This chain uses TRBV24-1 with TRBJ2-1. The CDR3 is 15 residues long. The V gene's germline CDR1 is KGHDR and CDR2 SFDVKD. The CDR3 sequence: CATSVAGSSYNEQFF.

CDR3 sequence reads: CASSNAPGLAGVGQETQYF. The chain uses TRBV7-6 and TRBJ2-5; the TCRdb D gene call, TRBD2, has no DNA to confirm it. The germline gives CDR1 SGHVS, CDR2 FNYEAQ. This CDR3 region has 19 residues.

This chain joins TRBV7-9 and TRBJ2-2. The CDR3 has 13 amino acids. Germline-derived CDR1 and CDR2 are SEHNR and FQNEAQ (reference sequence). CDR3 amino acids: CASSFENTGELFF. The full variable domain, its missing parts supplied by reference TRBV7-9 and TRBJ2-2, is DTGVSQNPRHKITKRGQNVTFRCDPISEHNRLYWYRQTLGQGPEFLTYFQNEAQLEKSRLLSDRFSAERPKGSFSTLEIQRTEQGDSAMYLCASSFENTGELFFGEGSRLTVL.

This chain joins TRBV19 and TRBJ2-7; with no DNA, the TCRdb D assignment of TRBD1 cannot be verified. The germline V gene encodes CDR1 LNHDA and CDR2 SQIVND (reference sequence). The CDR3 covers 12 residues. This CDR3 reads CASSNDRTEQYF.